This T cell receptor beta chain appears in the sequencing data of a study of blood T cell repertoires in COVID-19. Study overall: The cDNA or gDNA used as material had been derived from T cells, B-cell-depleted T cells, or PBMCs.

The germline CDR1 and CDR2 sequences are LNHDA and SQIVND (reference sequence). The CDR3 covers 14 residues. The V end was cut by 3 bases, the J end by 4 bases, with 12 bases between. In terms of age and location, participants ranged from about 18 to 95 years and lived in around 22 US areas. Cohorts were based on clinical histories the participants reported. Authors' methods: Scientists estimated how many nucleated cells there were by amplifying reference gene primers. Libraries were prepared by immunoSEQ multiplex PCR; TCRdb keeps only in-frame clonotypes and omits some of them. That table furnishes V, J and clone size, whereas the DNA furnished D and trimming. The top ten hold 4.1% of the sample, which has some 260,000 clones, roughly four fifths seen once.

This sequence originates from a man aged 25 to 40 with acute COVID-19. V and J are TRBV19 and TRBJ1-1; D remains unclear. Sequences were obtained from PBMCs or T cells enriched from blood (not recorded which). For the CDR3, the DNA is TGTGCCAGTAGTATTTTGGAGGGAGTCACTGAAGCTTTCTTT. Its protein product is CASSILEGVTEAFF.